This T cell receptor beta chain comes out of a study of T cells after yellow fever vaccination. This clonotype turned up a few times. TCRdb re-derived calls from the 5' RACE reads in MiXCR, one entry per CDR3 protein. The repertoire holds hundreds of thousands of distinct CDR3 sequences, with roughly 13% as singletons. The CDR3 loop spans 15 amino acids. CDR1 and CDR2 (germline): SGHNT, YYREEE (reference sequence). V lost 4 bases, J lost 0 bases, and 11 bases lay in between. The receptor comes from a young man who received the YFV17D yellow fever vaccine. V gene TRBV5-4 combines with J gene TRBJ2-1; D is perhaps TRBD2 (5 bases). The sample here was PBMCs, taken on the day of the yellow fever booster vaccination. The CDR3 protein is CASSPGSSSYNEQFF. The CDR3, as DNA: TGTGCCAGCAGCCCGGGGTCCTCCTCCTACAATGAGCAGTTCTTC.